Shown below are 30 T cell receptor beta chains from a single sample sequenced in a study of T cells in severe cutaneous drug reactions. TCR subtype-specific primers in iRepertoire multiplex PCR prepared libraries for bulk and single-cell sequencing. No DNA is given; TCRdb re-called the multiplex PCR reads and lists each CDR3 protein once. This table holds some 7,600 distinct CDR3 sequences. The patients sequenced had a carbamazepine-induced Stevens-Johnson syndrome or toxic epidermal necrolysis reaction. Source material: cells from a skin blister. All receptors come from a human donor with a severe cutaneous adverse drug reaction.

The chain couples TRBV30 to TRBJ2-5; TCRdb's D call, TRBD1, is unchecked because there is no DNA. CDR1 is GTSNPN and CDR2 is SVGIG in the germline V gene (reference sequence). The CDR3 covers 17 residues. The CDR3 loop is CAWSVPSGGPRGETQYF. Based on the CDR3 plus reference TRBV30 and TRBJ2-5, the full variable domain is SQTIHQWPATLVQPVGSPLSLECTVEGTSNPNLYWYRQAAGRGLQLLFYSVGIGQISSEVPQNLSASRPQDRQFILSSKKLLLSDSGFYLCAWSVPSGGPRGETQYFGPGTRLLVL.

The rearrangement links TRBV12-3 or TRBV12-4 to TRBJ1-6; the TRBD1 assignment by TCRdb is unverifiable without DNA. The CDR3 spans 11 residues. The CDR3 region is CASSLGTGLHF.

V is TRBV28 and J is TRBJ2-1. The germline V gene has CDR1 MDHEN and CDR2 SYDVKM. The CDR3 runs to 11 residues. The CDR3 loop is CASIYYNEQFF.

This chain joins TRBV29-1 and TRBJ1-2; the D call of TRBD1 rests on TCRdb alone, since no DNA is present to check it. This CDR3 has 11 amino acids. The germline CDR1 and CDR2 sequences are SQVTM and ANQGSEA. The CDR3 sequence: CSVTGGDGYTF.

This chain connects TRBV28 to TRBJ1-1. Germline V CDR1 and CDR2: MDHEN, SYDVKM. This CDR3 comprises 12 residues. The CDR3 spells CASTNRVTEAFF.

The V gene is TRBV7-2, the J gene TRBJ1-1. Germline V gives CDR1 SGHTA, CDR2 FQGNSA. This CDR3 is built from 13 residues. This chain's CDR3 is CASSLYPNTEAFF.

This chain connects TRBV4-3 to TRBJ1-2; as DNA is missing, the TRBD1 call by TCRdb cannot be tested. The germline V gene has CDR1 LGHNA and CDR2 YSLEER. This CDR3 has 16 residues. CDR3 residues: CASSQAIFGQGYGYTF.

The V gene is TRBV11-2, the J gene TRBJ1-1; checking the TCRdb D call of TRBD1 is not possible without DNA. CDR3 length: 14 amino acids. CDR1 and CDR2 from the germline V gene are SGHAT and FQNNGV. CDR3: CASSSGTGGEEAFF. Filled out from reference TRBV11-2 and TRBJ1-1, the complete variable domain reads EAGVAQSPRYKIIEKRQSVAFWCNPISGHATLYWYQQILGQGPKLLIQFQNNGVVDDSQLPKDRFSAERLKGVDSTLKIQPAKLEDSAVYLCASSSGTGGEEAFFGQGTRLTVV.

The rearrangement links TRBV12-3 or TRBV12-4 to TRBJ2-2. This CDR3 contains 15 residues. The CDR3 sequence is CASSLVMRGPGELFF.

The gene calls are TRBV6-2 or TRBV6-3 and TRBJ2-3; without DNA, the TCRdb call of TRBD1 cannot be checked. Germline V gene sequence: CDR1 MNHEY, CDR2 SVGEGT. This CDR3 has 15 residues. The CDR3 is CASSTGVLSTDTQYF.

The chain uses TRBV28 and TRBJ2-5. CDR3 length equals 14 residues. Germline CDR1 and CDR2: MDHEN and SYDVKM. The chain's CDR3 is CASSPLEYQETQYF.

This sequence joins TRBV29-1 and TRBJ2-7; TCRdb selects TRBD1, and the lack of DNA leaves this call unchecked. CDR1 and CDR2 from the germline V gene are SQVTM and ANQGSEA. This CDR3 comprises 13 residues. Here the CDR3 reads CSVRTTGGLEQYF.

The chain employs TRBV10-3 and TRBJ1-1. The CDR3 runs 13 residues. From germline, CDR1 is ENHRY and CDR2 SYGVKD. The CDR3 here is CAIWSGTGTEAFF.

This sequence joins TRBV27 and TRBJ2-1; without DNA, the TCRdb call of TRBD1 cannot be checked. The CDR3 totals 15 residues. The V gene's germline CDR1 is MNHEY and CDR2 SMNVEV (reference sequence). The CDR3 reads CASSQGTYVSNEQFF.

The chain uses TRBV20-1 and TRBJ2-7. Germline values: CDR1 DFQATT, CDR2 SNEGSKA (reference sequence). The CDR3 covers 11 residues. CDR3: CSAPHSYEQYF.

V gene TRBV13 combines with J gene TRBJ2-3; absent DNA, TCRdb's TRBD1 call cannot be checked. The CDR3 is 14 residues long. CDR1 and CDR2 (germline): PRHDT, FYEKMQ (reference sequence). The CDR3 spells CASTQAPFPDTQYF.

The chain has TRBV5-1 and TRBJ2-3; TCRdb reports TRBD1, a call that lacks DNA to check it against. The CDR3 covers 16 residues. CDR1 and CDR2 from the germline V gene are SGHRS and YFSETQ. The CDR3 reads CASSLEGTGGTDTQYF. Based on the CDR3 plus reference TRBV5-1 and TRBJ2-3, the full variable domain is KAGVTQTPRYLIKTRGQQVTLSCSPISGHRSVSWYQQTPGQGLQFLFEYFSETQRNKGNFPGRFSGRQFSNSRSEMNVSTLELGDSALYLCASSLEGTGGTDTQYFGPGTRLTVL.

V gene TRBV27 combines with J gene TRBJ2-7; the TCRdb D gene call, TRBD2, has no DNA to confirm it. The V gene's germline CDR1 is MNHEY and CDR2 SMNVEV (reference sequence). The CDR3 covers 15 residues. The CDR3 protein is CASREGLAATYEQYF.

V and J are TRBV11-2 and TRBJ2-5. The CDR3 covers 13 residues. The V gene's germline CDR1 is SGHAT and CDR2 FQNNGV. The CDR3 sequence is CASSTRPGETQYF.

V is TRBV11-3 and J is TRBJ2-5; TCRdb gives TRBD1 as the D gene, but with no DNA this cannot be confirmed. Germline-derived CDR1 and CDR2 are SGHNT and YENEEA. This CDR3 has 13 residues. The chain's CDR3 is CASSFGPGETQYF.

This chain joins TRBV7-2 and TRBJ2-3. CDR1 is SGHTA and CDR2 is FQGNSA in the germline V gene. CDR3 length: 15 residues. The CDR3 loop reads CASSRSGISTDTQYF.

The rearrangement joins TRBV4-2 to TRBJ2-1; TCRdb's D call, TRBD2, is unchecked because there is no DNA. The CDR3 contains 17 residues. Germline V lookup: CDR1 LGHNA, CDR2 YNFKEQ. CDR3 protein: CASSHTGTSGRADEQFF.

By frequency, this clonotype is medium-sized (0.01 to 0.1%). The chain couples TRBV4-2 to TRBJ1-2; the D gene TCRdb calls, TRBD1, cannot be checked with no DNA. Per the germline V gene, CDR1 is LGHNA and CDR2 is YNFKEQ. CDR3 length: 15 residues. CDR3 protein: CASSQEGTGSFGYTF.

The J gene is TRBJ2-7, the V gene TRBV6-1; without DNA, the TCRdb call of TRBD1 cannot be checked. CDR1 and CDR2 (germline): MNHNS, SASEGT. This CDR3 contains 14 residues. The CDR3 loop reads CASTRTGEGYEQYF.

V is TRBV7-2 and J is TRBJ2-2; the D call from TCRdb, TRBD1, cannot be confirmed without DNA. The CDR3 runs to 13 residues. Germline CDR1 reads SGHTA; CDR2 reads FQGNSA. CDR3: CASSLRVNGELFF.

This sequence joins TRBV5-1 and TRBJ1-1. Germline CDR1 and CDR2: SGHRS and YFSETQ. CDR3 length: 12 amino acids. CDR3 sequence: CASSFFGSEAFF.

The J gene is TRBJ2-1, the V gene TRBV10-1. This CDR3 is 15 amino acids long. CDR1 WNHNN and CDR2 SYGVQD come from the germline V gene (reference sequence). CDR3 residues: CASSEYSEPYNEQFF.

V is TRBV20-1 and J is TRBJ1-1; TCRdb names TRBD1, which stays unverified in the absence of DNA. CDR3 length: 14 residues. CDR1 is DFQATT, CDR2 SNEGSKA, per germline (reference sequence). This CDR3 is CSVARQGARSEAFF.

The chain uses TRBV6-1 and TRBJ2-7; TCRdb's D call, TRBD1, is unchecked because there is no DNA. This CDR3 comprises 14 residues. Germline CDR1 reads MNHNS; CDR2 reads SASEGT. CDR3 sequence: CASSTGTGDREQYF.

This sequence joins TRBV30 and TRBJ2-7. This CDR3 is built from 12 residues. The germline CDR1 and CDR2 sequences are GTSNPN and SVGIG (reference sequence). Here the CDR3 reads CAWTNLGSEQYF. The full variable domain, in which reference TRBV30 and TRBJ2-7 provide the parts outside the CDR3, is SQTIHQWPATLVQPVGSPLSLECTVEGTSNPNLYWYRQAAGRGLQLLFYSVGIGQISSEVPQNLSASRPQDRQFILSSKKLLLSDSGFYLCAWTNLGSEQYFGPGTRLTVT.